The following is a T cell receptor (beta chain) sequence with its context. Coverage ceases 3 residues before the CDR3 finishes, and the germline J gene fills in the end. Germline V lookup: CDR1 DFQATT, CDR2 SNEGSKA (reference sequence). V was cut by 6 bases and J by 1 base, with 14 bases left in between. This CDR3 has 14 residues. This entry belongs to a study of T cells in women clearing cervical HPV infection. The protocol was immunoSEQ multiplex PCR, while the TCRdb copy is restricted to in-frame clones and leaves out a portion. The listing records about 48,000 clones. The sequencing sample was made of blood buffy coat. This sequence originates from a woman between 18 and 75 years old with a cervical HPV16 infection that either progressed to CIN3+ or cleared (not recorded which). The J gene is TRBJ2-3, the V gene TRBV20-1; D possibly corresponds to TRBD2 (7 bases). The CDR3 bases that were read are TGCAGTGCGTGGGGGGGCCAGGGCACAGATACG. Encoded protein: CSAWGGQGTDT. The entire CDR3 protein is CSAWGGQGTDTQYF.